These 15 T cell receptor beta chains were sequenced from one sample in a study of T cell clonotyping in hematopoietic cell transplantation. Sequencing used immunoSEQ multiplex PCR; TCRdb keeps in-frame clones, though not all of them. The data contain 50,000 or so clones, 82% of them singletons. Time point described: recipient sample about 28 days before transplant, after cytoreduction. The sample consisted of peripheral blood mononuclear cells, taken before stem cell transplant. All receptors derive from a man in his fifties or sixties with myelodysplastic syndrome. Some clones in this sample may be carry-over from other donors' samples.

This rearrangement joins TRBV30 to TRBJ1-2; 8 bases are a match to TRBD1. Trimming took 2 bases from V and 4 from J; bases not matched to a gene: 3. This CDR3 has 13 residues. Germline V gene data show CDR1 as GTSNPN and CDR2 as SVGIG (reference sequence). The chain's CDR3 is CAWSRGQGYGYTF. In nucleotides, the CDR3 is TGTGCCTGGAGTAGAGGACAGGGCTATGGCTACACCTTC.

The CDR3 DNA is TGTGCCACCGCGAGGCTTCCTAACGAGCAGTACTTC. It translates to CATARLPNEQYF. This sequence joins TRBV15 and TRBJ2-7; D is ambiguous. With 8 bases removed from V and 5 bases from J, the gap between germline ends came to 13 bases. This CDR3 has 12 residues. Germline loops: CDR1 LNHNV, CDR2 YYDKDF (reference sequence).

This clone has a handful of counts. V is TRBV6-1 and J is TRBJ1-6; 7 bases are a match to TRBD1. CDR1 and CDR2 (germline): MNHNS, SASEGT. Unmatched junction bases numbered 7, after V lost 3 bases and J lost 2 bases. This CDR3 is built from 17 residues. The chain's CDR3 is CASSDFYRGTYNSPLHF. DNA for the CDR3: TGTGCCAGCAGTGACTTTTACAGGGGAACCTATAATTCACCCCTCCACTTT.

The chain is built from TRBV9 and TRBJ1-4; TRBD1 agrees at 7 bases. Losses at the gene ends were 3 bases for V and 3 bases for J; bases not matched to a gene: 8. The CDR3 loop spans 16 amino acids. Germline V gene data show CDR1 as SGDLS and CDR2 as YYNGEE. CDR3 in DNA: TGTGCCAGCAGCGCCCAGAAGGGACAGTCTAATGAAAAACTGTTTTTT. It encodes CASSAQKGQSNEKLFF.

The chain joins TRBV6-1 to TRBJ2-3; tentatively, D is TRBD2 (6 bases). The germline CDR1 and CDR2 sequences are MNHNS and SASEGT. The CDR3 consists of 15 residues. Between the trimmed V and J ends, which lost 3 bases and 4 bases, there was a span of 14 bases. In nucleotides, the CDR3 is TGTGCCAGCAGTGATGGGCGGGGCGGGTCAGATACGCAGTATTTT. Its protein is CASSDGRGGSDTQYF.

V gene TRBV20-1 combines with J gene TRBJ1-1; unclear D gene. V gave up 0 bases and J gave up 11 bases, with 10 bases separating them. The CDR3 contains 11 residues. CDR1 is DFQATT and CDR2 is SNEGSKA in the germline V gene (reference sequence). CDR3 nucleotide sequence: TGCAGTGCTAGAGAGAACTTAGTGGCTTTCTTT. Translated, it gives CSARENLVAFF.

J is TRBJ1-6 and V is TRBV19; 9 bases match TRBD1. V shed 5 bases and J 11 bases; nucleotides not matched to a gene: 13. Germline V lookup: CDR1 LNHDA, CDR2 SQIVND (reference sequence). The CDR3 has 16 residues. The CDR3 coding sequence is TGTGCCAGTAGTTCCCCCCCGACAGGGGGGTTTACACCCCTCCACTTT. The encoded protein is CASSSPPTGGFTPLHF. Based on the CDR3 plus reference TRBV19 and TRBJ1-6, the full variable domain is DGGITQSPKYLFRKEGQNVTLSCEQNLNHDAMYWYRQDPGQGLRLIYYSQIVNDFQKGDIAEGYSVSREKKESFPLTVTSAQKNPTAFYLCASSSPPTGGFTPLHFGNGTRLTVT.

The chain has TRBV9 and TRBJ1-2; unclear D gene. There are 15 residues in the CDR3. The germline V and J ends were trimmed by 4 bases and 0 bases, with 13 bases remaining between them. CDR1 and CDR2 from the germline V gene are SGDLS and YYNGEE. The chain's CDR3 is CASSPRRTANYGYTF. The CDR3 nucleotides read TGTGCCAGCAGCCCCCGCCGGACCGCTAACTATGGCTACACCTTC.

The rearrangement joins TRBV5-1 to TRBJ2-5; 8 nucleotides align to TRBD2. Germline trimming cut 0 bases from V and 2 bases from J; bases unmatched to any gene: 12. The CDR3 loop spans 18 amino acids. CDR1 SGHRS and CDR2 YFSETQ come from the germline V gene. Written as DNA, the CDR3 is TGCGCCAGCAGCTTGGGCCCTTGGGGTAGCGGGGTACAAGAGACCCAGTACTTC. This sequence encodes CASSLGPWGSGVQETQYF.

The chain uses TRBV5-6 and TRBJ2-7, with 7 bases identical to TRBD1. Germline CDR1 is SGHDT and CDR2 is YYEEEE. V was clipped by 2 bases and J by 4 bases; unmatched bases: 12. CDR3 size: 16 residues. The CDR3 protein is CASSFVVSGQAYEQYF. Here the CDR3 DNA reads TGTGCCAGCAGCTTTGTAGTATCCGGACAGGCTTACGAGCAGTACTTC.

V and J are TRBV7-2 and TRBJ2-7; 7 nucleotides align to TRBD1. Germline V gives CDR1 SGHTA, CDR2 FQGNSA. The junction had 7 bases not matched to a gene; V was cut back by 5 bases and J by 3 bases. This CDR3 has 14 residues. This CDR3 reads CASSGRDRGYEQYF. CDR3 sequence (DNA): TGTGCCAGCAGCGGAAGGGACAGAGGCTACGAGCAGTACTTC.

This chain links TRBV5-1 with TRBJ1-2; D is uncertain. Germline V gene lookup returns CDR1 SGHRS and CDR2 YFSETQ. This CDR3 spans 15 amino acids. The V end lost 0 bases, the J end lost 3 bases, and 12 bases lay between the germline ends. CDR3 protein: CASSLADHGDYGYTF. The CDR3 nucleotides read TGCGCCAGCAGCTTGGCTGACCATGGGGACTATGGCTACACCTTC.

V and J are TRBV6-5 and TRBJ1-6; D is uncertain. The CDR3 consists of 13 residues. The germline V gene has CDR1 MNHEY and CDR2 SVGAGI. Trimming took 6 bases from V and 2 from J, leaving 5 bases between them. The CDR3 bases are TGTGCCAGCAGGGGGACCTATAATTCACCCCTCCACTTT. Translated: CASRGTYNSPLHF.

This clone was observed once. V is TRBV27 and J is TRBJ2-4; the D is unclear. V lost 2 bases and J lost 7, with 18 bases in between. CDR1 and CDR2 from the germline V gene are MNHEY and SMNVEV (reference sequence). The CDR3 has 16 residues. The CDR3 nucleotides are TGTGCCAGCAGTTTAAAGGTGGGCCCATTATCCAACATTCAGTACTTC. As protein: CASSLKVGPLSNIQYF.

The chain couples TRBV2 to TRBJ2-5; TRBD2 matches 10 bases. Germline lookup yields CDR1 SNHLY and CDR2 FYNNEI. V lost 7 bases to trimming and J lost 2 bases; unmatched junction nucleotides: 16. The CDR3 has 18 amino acids. CDR3 nucleotides: TGTGCCAGCAAACCCCCACAGCGGGGGGGCCTTTTACAAGAGACCCAGTACTTC. Amino acid sequence: CASKPPQRGGLLQETQYF.